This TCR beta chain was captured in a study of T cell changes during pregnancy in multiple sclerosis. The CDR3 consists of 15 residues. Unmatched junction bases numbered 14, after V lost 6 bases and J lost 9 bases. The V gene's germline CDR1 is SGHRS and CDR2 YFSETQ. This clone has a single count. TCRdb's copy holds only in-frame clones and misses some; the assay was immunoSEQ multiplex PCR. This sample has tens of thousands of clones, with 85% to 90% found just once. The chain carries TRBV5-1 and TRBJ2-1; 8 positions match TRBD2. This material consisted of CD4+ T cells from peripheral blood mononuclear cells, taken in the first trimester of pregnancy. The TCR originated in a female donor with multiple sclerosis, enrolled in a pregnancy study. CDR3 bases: TGCGCCAGCAAACCCGGAGACGGGGGGGGTGGTGAGCAGTTCTTC. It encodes CASKPGDGGGGEQFF.